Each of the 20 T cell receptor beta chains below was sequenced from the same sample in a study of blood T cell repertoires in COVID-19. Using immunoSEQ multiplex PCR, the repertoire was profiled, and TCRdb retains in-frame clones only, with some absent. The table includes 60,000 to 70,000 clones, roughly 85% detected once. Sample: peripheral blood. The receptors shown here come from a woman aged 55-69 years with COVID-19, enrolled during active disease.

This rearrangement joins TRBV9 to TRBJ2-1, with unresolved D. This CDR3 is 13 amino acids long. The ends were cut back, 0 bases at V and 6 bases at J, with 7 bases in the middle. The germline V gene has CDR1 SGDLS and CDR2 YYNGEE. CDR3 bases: TGTGCCAGCAGCGTAGGGCCAGGCAATGAGCAGTTCTTC. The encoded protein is CASSVGPGNEQFF.

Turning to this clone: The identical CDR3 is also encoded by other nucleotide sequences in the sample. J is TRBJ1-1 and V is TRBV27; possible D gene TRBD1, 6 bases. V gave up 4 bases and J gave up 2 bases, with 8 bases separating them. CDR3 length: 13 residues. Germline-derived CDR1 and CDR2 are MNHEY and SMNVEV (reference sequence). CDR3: CASSSQGNTEAFF. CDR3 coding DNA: TGTGCCAGCAGTTCACAGGGAAACACTGAAGCTTTCTTT.

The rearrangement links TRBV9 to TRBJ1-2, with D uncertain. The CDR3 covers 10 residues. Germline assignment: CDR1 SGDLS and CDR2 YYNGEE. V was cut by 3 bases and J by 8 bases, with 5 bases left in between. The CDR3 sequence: CASSGGGYTF. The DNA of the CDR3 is TGTGCCAGCAGCGGTGGCGGCTACACCTTC.

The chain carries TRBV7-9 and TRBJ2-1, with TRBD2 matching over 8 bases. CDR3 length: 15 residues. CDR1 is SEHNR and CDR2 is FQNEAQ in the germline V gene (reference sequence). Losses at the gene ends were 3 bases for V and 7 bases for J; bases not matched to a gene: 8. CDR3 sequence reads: CASSFLSGGPNEQFF. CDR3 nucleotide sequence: TGTGCCAGCAGCTTCCTCAGCGGGGGACCGAATGAGCAGTTCTTC. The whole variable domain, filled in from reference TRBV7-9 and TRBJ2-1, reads DTGVSQNPRHKITKRGQNVTFRCDPISEHNRLYWYRQTLGQGPEFLTYFQNEAQLEKSRLLSDRFSAERPKGSFSTLEIQRTEQGDSAMYLCASSFLSGGPNEQFFGPGTRLTVL.

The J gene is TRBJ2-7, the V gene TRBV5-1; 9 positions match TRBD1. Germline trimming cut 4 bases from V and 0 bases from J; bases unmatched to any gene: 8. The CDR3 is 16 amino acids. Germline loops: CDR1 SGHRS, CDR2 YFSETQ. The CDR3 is CASSPSGTGLSYEQYF. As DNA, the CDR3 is TGCGCCAGCAGCCCCTCCGGGACAGGGCTCTCCTACGAGCAGTACTTC.

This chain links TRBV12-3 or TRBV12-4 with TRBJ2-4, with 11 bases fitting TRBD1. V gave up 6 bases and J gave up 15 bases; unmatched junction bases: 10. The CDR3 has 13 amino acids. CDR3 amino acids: CASSPGTGGAAYF. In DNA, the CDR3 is TGTGCCAGCAGCCCAGGGACAGGGGGAGCGGCGTACTTC.

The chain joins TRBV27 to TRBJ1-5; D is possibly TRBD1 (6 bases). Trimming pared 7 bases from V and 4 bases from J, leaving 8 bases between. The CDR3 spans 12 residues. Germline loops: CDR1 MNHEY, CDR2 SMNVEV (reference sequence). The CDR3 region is CASTTGNQPQHF. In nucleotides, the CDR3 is TGTGCCAGCACTACAGGGAATCAGCCCCAGCATTTT.

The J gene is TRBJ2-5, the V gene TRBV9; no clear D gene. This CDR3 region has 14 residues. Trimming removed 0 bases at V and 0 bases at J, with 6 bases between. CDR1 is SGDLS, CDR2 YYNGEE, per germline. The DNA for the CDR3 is TGTGCCAGCAGCGTAGTTCCAAACCAAGAGACCCAGTACTTC. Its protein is CASSVVPNQETQYF.

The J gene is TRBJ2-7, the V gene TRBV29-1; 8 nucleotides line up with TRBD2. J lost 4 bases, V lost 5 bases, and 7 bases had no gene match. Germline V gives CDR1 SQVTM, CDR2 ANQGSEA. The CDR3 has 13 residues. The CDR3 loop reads CSVLAGPRYEQYF. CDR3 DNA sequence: TGCAGCGTTCTAGCGGGTCCTCGGTACGAGCAGTACTTC.

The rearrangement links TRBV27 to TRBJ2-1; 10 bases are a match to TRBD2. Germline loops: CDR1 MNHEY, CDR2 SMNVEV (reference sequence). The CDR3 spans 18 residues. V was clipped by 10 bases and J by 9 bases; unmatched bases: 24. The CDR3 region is CATATGLGIAGGWGEQFF. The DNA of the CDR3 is TGTGCCACCGCCACCGGGTTGGGGATAGCGGGAGGCTGGGGTGAGCAGTTCTTC.

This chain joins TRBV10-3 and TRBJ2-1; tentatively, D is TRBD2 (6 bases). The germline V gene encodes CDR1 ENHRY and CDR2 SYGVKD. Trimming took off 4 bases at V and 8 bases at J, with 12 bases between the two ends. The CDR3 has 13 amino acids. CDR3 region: CAISVGDWHEQFF. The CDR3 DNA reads TGTGCCATCAGTGTAGGGGACTGGCATGAGCAGTTCTTC.

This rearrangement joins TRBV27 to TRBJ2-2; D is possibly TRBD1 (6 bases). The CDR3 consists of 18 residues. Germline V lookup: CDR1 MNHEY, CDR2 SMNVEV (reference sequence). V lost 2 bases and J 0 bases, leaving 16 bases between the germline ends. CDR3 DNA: TGTGCCAGCAGTTTACGTAGGACGGGACACCCGAACACCGGGGAGCTGTTTTTT. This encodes CASSLRRTGHPNTGELFF.

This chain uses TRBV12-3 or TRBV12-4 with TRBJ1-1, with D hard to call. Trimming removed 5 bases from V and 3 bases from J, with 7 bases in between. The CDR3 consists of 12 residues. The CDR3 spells CASSRGYTEAFF. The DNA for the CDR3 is TGTGCCAGCAGTCGAGGGTACACTGAAGCTTTCTTT.

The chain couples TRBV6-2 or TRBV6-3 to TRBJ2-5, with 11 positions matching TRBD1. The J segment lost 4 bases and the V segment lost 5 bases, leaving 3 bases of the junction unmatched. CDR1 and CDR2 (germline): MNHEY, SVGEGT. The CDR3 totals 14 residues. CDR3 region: CASSRTGGRETQYF. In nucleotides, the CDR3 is TGTGCCAGCAGTCGGACAGGGGGCCGAGAGACCCAGTACTTC.

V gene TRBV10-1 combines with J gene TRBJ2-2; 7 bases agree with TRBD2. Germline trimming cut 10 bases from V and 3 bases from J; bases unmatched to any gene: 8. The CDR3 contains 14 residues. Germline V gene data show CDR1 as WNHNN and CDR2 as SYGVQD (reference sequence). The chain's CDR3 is CATRAGADTGELFF. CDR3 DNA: TGCGCCACACGCGCGGGAGCGGACACCGGGGAGCTGTTTTTT.

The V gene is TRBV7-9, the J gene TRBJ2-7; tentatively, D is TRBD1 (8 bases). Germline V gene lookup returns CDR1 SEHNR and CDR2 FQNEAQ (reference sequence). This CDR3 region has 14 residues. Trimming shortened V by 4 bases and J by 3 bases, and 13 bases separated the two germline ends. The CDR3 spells CASSSYRGGYEQYF. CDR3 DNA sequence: TGTGCCAGCAGCTCCTACAGGGGGGGCTACGAGCAGTACTTC.

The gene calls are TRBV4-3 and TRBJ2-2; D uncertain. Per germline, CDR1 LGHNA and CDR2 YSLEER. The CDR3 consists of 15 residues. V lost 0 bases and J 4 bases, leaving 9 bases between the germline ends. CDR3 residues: CASSQDWLATGELFF. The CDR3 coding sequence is TGCGCCAGCAGCCAAGATTGGTTGGCCACCGGGGAGCTGTTTTTT.

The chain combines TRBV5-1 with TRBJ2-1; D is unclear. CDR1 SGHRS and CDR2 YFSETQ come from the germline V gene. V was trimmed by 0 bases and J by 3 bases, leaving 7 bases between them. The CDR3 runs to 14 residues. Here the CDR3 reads CASSLGALYNEQFF. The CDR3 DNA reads TGCGCCAGCAGCTTGGGGGCCCTCTACAATGAGCAGTTCTTC. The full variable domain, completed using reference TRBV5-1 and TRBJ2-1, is KAGVTQTPRYLIKTRGQQVTLSCSPISGHRSVSWYQQTPGQGLQFLFEYFSETQRNKGNFPGRFSGRQFSNSRSEMNVSTLELGDSALYLCASSLGALYNEQFFGPGTRLTVL.

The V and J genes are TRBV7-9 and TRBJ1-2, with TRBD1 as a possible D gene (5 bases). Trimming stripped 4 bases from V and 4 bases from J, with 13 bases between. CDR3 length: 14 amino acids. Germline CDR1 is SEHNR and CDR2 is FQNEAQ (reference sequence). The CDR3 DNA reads TGTGCCAGCAGCTCCCCGGACAAGGGCTATGGCTACACCTTC. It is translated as CASSSPDKGYGYTF.

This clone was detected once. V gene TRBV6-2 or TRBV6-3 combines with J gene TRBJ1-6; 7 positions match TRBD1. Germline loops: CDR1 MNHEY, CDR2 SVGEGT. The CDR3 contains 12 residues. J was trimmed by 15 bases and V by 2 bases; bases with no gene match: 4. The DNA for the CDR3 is TGTGCCAGCAGTTACATGGGACAGAGCCTCCACTTT. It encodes CASSYMGQSLHF.